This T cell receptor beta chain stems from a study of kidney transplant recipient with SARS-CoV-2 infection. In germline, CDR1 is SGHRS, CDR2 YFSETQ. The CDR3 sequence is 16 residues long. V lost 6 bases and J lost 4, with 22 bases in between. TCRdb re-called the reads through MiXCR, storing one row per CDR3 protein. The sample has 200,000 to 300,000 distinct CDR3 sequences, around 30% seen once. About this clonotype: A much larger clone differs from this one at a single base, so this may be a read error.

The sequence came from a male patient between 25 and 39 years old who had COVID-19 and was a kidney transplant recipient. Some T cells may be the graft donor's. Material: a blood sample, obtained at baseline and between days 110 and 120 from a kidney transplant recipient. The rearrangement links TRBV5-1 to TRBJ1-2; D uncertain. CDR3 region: CASTKRSARKTYGYTF. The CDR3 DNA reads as TGCGCCAGCACTAAACGATCGGCTCGAAAGACCTATGGCTACACCTTC.